These 28 T cell receptor beta chains share one sample of origin, sequenced in a study of CD8 T cells in Susac syndrome. Reverse transcription of roughly 0.45 to 1 ug RNA was performed with random hexamers. TCRdb processed the immunoSEQ multiplex PCR reads anew with MiXCR; each CDR3 protein has one entry. The sample holds hundreds of thousands of distinct CDR3 sequences, 75% to 90% seen once. The sample comprised CD8+ T cells from PBMCs. Receptors were obtained from a human donor with multiple sclerosis.

The chain couples TRBV10-1 to TRBJ1-3; 7 nucleotides match TRBD1. This CDR3 is built from 15 residues. Germline-derived CDR1 and CDR2 are WNHNN and SYGVQD (reference sequence). V lost 1 base and J lost 4; bases outside the gene matches: 4. In DNA, the CDR3 is TGCGCCAGCAGTGAGTGGGGACAGAGCGGAAACACCATATATTTT. Protein product: CASSEWGQSGNTIYF.

V usage is TRBV12-3 or TRBV12-4 and J usage is TRBJ2-3; no definite D call. This CDR3 region has 14 residues. Trimming removed 5 bases at V and 6 bases at J, with 15 bases between. In nucleotides, the CDR3 is TGTGCCAGCAGTACCCTGGACCAGGCCGATACGCAGTATTTT. Translation: CASSTLDQADTQYF.

The chain uses TRBV3-1 and TRBJ2-7; D unresolved. V lost 0 bases, J lost 6 bases, and 9 bases lay in between. Germline V lookup: CDR1 LGHDT, CDR2 YNNKEL (reference sequence). The CDR3 runs to 13 residues. CDR3 coding DNA: TGTGCCAGCAGCCAAGATTGGACGACCGAGCAGTACTTC. Translating gives CASSQDWTTEQYF.

The V and J genes are TRBV6-1 and TRBJ1-5; perhaps TRBD1 as D (5 bases). V dropped 8 bases and J dropped 0 bases, with 11 bases sitting between them. The CDR3 is 14 residues long. The germline CDR1 and CDR2 sequences are MNHNS and SASEGT. The CDR3 DNA sequence: TGTGCCAGCTGGACACTGTATAGCAATCAGCCCCAGCATTTT. This gives the protein CASWTLYSNQPQHF.

V is TRBV27 and J is TRBJ1-2; TRBD1 matches 10 bases. Per the germline V gene, CDR1 is MNHEY and CDR2 is SMNVEV (reference sequence). There are 16 residues in the CDR3. The J segment lost 4 bases and the V segment lost 5 bases, leaving 10 bases of the junction unmatched. The DNA for the CDR3 is TGTGCCAGCAGTGCTGACAGGGGGCAAGGAGGCTATGGCTACACCTTC. Its protein is CASSADRGQGGYGYTF.

The chain carries TRBV28 and TRBJ1-5; maybe TRBD1 (6 bases). Germline V lookup: CDR1 MDHEN, CDR2 SYDVKM. This CDR3 has 18 amino acids. The V gene lost 6 bases and the J gene lost 0 bases, with 21 bases spanning the gap. CDR3 coding DNA: TGTGCCAGCAGCCCCTGGGGGGTACAGGGCGGTAGCAATCAGCCCCAGCATTTT. It encodes CASSPWGVQGGSNQPQHF.

The chain employs TRBV28 and TRBJ2-7; D call uncertain. V was cut by 5 bases and J by 0 bases, with 14 bases left in between. This CDR3 has 15 residues. CDR1 MDHEN and CDR2 SYDVKM come from the germline V gene. CDR3 residues: CASSPSSASSYEQYF. The DNA for the CDR3 is TGTGCCAGCAGTCCCTCGAGCGCCAGCTCCTACGAGCAGTACTTC.

This chain uses TRBV7-4 with TRBJ1-2; the match to TRBD1 covers 7 bases. The germline CDR1 and CDR2 sequences are SGHVT and SQSDAQ. The CDR3 has 15 amino acids. The V segment lost 3 bases and the J segment 6 bases; nucleotides outside the gene matches: 10. The CDR3 DNA sequence: TGTGCCAGCAGCTTTTTTAAACAGGGGCTGAATGGCTACACCTTC. Residues: CASSFFKQGLNGYTF.

The chain combines TRBV30 with TRBJ1-2; D is possibly TRBD1 (6 bases). There are 13 residues in the CDR3. V gave up 0 bases and J gave up 7 bases, with 12 bases separating them. Germline V gene data show CDR1 as GTSNPN and CDR2 as SVGIG (reference sequence). In DNA form, the CDR3 reads TGTGCCTGGAGTGTCATGGGGGCATCTGGCTACACCTTC. This gives the protein CAWSVMGASGYTF.

The rearrangement joins TRBV11-2 to TRBJ2-3; no definite D call. The CDR3 consists of 14 residues. The germline V gene encodes CDR1 SGHAT and CDR2 FQNNGV. V lost 5 bases to trimming and J lost 6 bases, with 15 bases between them. The CDR3 nucleotides are TGTGCCAGCAGCGCGGCAGCCTTCCTCGATACGCAGTATTTT. Its translation: CASSAAAFLDTQYF. Looking up the rest from reference TRBV11-2 and TRBJ2-3 gives the full variable domain: EAGVAQSPRYKIIEKRQSVAFWCNPISGHATLYWYQQILGQGPKLLIQFQNNGVVDDSQLPKDRFSAERLKGVDSTLKIQPAKLEDSAVYLCASSAAAFLDTQYFGPGTRLTVL.

This clonotype occurred once. The rearrangement uses TRBV3-1 and TRBJ2-3; 10 bases are shared with TRBD2. Looked up from germline, CDR1 is LGHDT and CDR2 is YNNKEL (reference sequence). V dropped 1 base and J dropped 3; count of bases not matched to a gene: 16. The CDR3 has 20 amino acids. CDR3 sequence: CASSQGGLAGEIEQTDTQYF. CDR3 bases: TGTGCCAGCAGCCAAGGAGGGCTAGCGGGGGAAATTGAGCAGACAGATACGCAGTATTTT.

This CDR3 reads CASSEWAGADEQYF. CDR3 nucleotide sequence: TGTGCCAGCAGTGAATGGGCGGGAGCAGACGAGCAGTACTTC. V usage is TRBV2 and J usage is TRBJ2-7; 7 nucleotides align to TRBD2. This CDR3 contains 14 residues. Trimming at V came to 2 bases and at J to 5 bases, leaving 6 bases not matched to a gene. Germline V gene lookup returns CDR1 SNHLY and CDR2 FYNNEI.

This clonotype is a singleton in its sample. The chain joins TRBV20-1 to TRBJ2-1; 8 bases fit TRBD2. CDR3 length: 14 amino acids. The ends lost 6 bases at V and 4 bases at J; junction bases unmatched: 8. In germline, CDR1 is DFQATT, CDR2 SNEGSKA (reference sequence). The CDR3 DNA reads as TGCAGTGCCGCCGGGACTAGATGGTACAATGAGCAGTTCTTC. Protein sequence: CSAAGTRWYNEQFF.

J is TRBJ2-7 and V is TRBV29-1; weak D call: TRBD1 (5 bases). The V end lost 7 bases, the J end lost 3 bases, and 13 bases lay between the germline ends. The CDR3 is 12 amino acids. Per germline, CDR1 SQVTM and CDR2 ANQGSEA. CDR3 protein: CSATTENYEQYF. The CDR3 nucleotides are TGCAGCGCCACGACAGAAAACTACGAGCAGTACTTC.

This chain uses TRBV30 with TRBJ2-7; 8 bases fit TRBD1. The V segment lost 6 bases and the J segment 3 bases; nucleotides outside the gene matches: 7. This CDR3 contains 13 residues. Germline V CDR1 and CDR2: GTSNPN, SVGIG (reference sequence). The CDR3 here is CACFGTGYYEQYF. DNA of the CDR3: TGTGCCTGCTTCGGGACAGGCTACTACGAGCAGTACTTC. Using reference TRBV30 and TRBJ2-7 for the parts outside the CDR3, the full variable domain is SQTIHQWPATLVQPVGSPLSLECTVEGTSNPNLYWYRQAAGRGLQLLFYSVGIGQISSEVPQNLSASRPQDRQFILSSKKLLLSDSGFYLCACFGTGYYEQYFGPGTRLTVT.

This chain joins TRBV5-6 and TRBJ2-2, with no clear D. Trimming shortened V by 0 bases and J by 4 bases, and 13 bases separated the two germline ends. Germline V CDR1 and CDR2: SGHDT, YYEEEE. The CDR3 totals 16 residues. CDR3: CASSLESVSFTGELFF. The CDR3 DNA is TGTGCCAGCAGCTTGGAGTCCGTATCGTTCACCGGGGAGCTGTTTTTT.

This clonotype came up a few times. J is TRBJ2-2 and V is TRBV25-1; D tentatively fits TRBD1 or TRBD2 (5 bases each). The CDR3 runs 10 residues. CDR1 and CDR2 from the germline V gene are MGHDK and SYGVNS. V was pared by 10 bases and J by 7 bases, with 7 bases between. CDR3 region: CATGHGELFF. DNA for the CDR3: TGTGCCACGGGGCACGGGGAGCTGTTTTTT.

In this sample, this clonotype turned up once. The chain recombines TRBV18 with TRBJ1-1, with D uncertain. The germline CDR1 and CDR2 sequences are KGHSH and LQKENI. The CDR3 covers 17 residues. V lost 3 bases, J lost 4 bases, and 21 bases lay in between. The CDR3 DNA is TGTGCCAGCTCACCCGACGTGTCGTTCGCGCCCGGCACTGAAGCTTTCTTT. Translating it yields CASSPDVSFAPGTEAFF. Supplemented by reference TRBV18 and TRBJ1-1, the full variable domain reads NAGVMQNPRHLVRRRGQEARLRCSPMKGHSHVYWYRQLPEEGLKFMVYLQKENIIDESGMPKERFSAEFPKEGPSILRIQQVVRGDSAAYFCASSPDVSFAPGTEAFFGQGTRLTVV.

The chain couples TRBV5-5 to TRBJ2-7; no clear D gene. Deletions cut 3 bases from V and 2 bases from J, with 9 bases between. Germline V gives CDR1 SGHKS, CDR2 YYEKEE (reference sequence). The CDR3 loop spans 13 amino acids. Written as DNA, the CDR3 is TGTGCCAGCAGCTCGGAAGATACCTACGAGCAGTACTTC. Translating it yields CASSSEDTYEQYF.

This chain links TRBV7-7 with TRBJ2-3, with TRBD1 matching 8 bases. V shed 5 bases, J shed 5 bases, and the junction held 9 bases outside the gene matches. The CDR3 is 15 residues long. Germline V lookup: CDR1 SSHAT, CDR2 FNYEAQ (reference sequence). CDR3 nucleotide sequence: TGTGCCAGCAGCCCAGGACAGGGAGTCTTAGATACGCAGTATTTT. Encoded protein: CASSPGQGVLDTQYF.

The V call is TRBV5-6, the J call TRBJ1-3, with D maybe TRBD1 (6 bases). The CDR3 is 16 residues long. Germline V CDR1 and CDR2: SGHDT, YYEEEE. The V end lost 9 bases, the J end lost 0 bases, and 19 bases lay between the germline ends. CDR3 nucleotides: TGTGCCAACACCTTCATGGGGGCCCGCTCTGGAAACACCATATATTTT. Residues: CANTFMGARSGNTIYF.

A single count supports this clonotype. The rearrangement links TRBV20-1 to TRBJ2-2; unclear D gene. V lost 1 base, J lost 6 bases, and 12 bases lay in between. Germline V gene data show CDR1 as DFQATT and CDR2 as SNEGSKA (reference sequence). This CDR3 region has 14 residues. The CDR3 bases are TGCAGTGCTAGAGGTCCGGGTCTCGCCGGGGAGCTGTTTTTT. Amino acids: CSARGPGLAGELFF.

V and J are TRBV12-3 or TRBV12-4 and TRBJ2-1, with D tentatively TRBD2 (6 bases). V lost 0 bases and J lost 12, with 9 bases in between. The CDR3 runs 12 residues. The CDR3 is CASSLARDGQFF. In DNA, the CDR3 is TGTGCCAGCAGTTTAGCGCGGGACGGGCAGTTCTTC.

The chain recombines TRBV30 with TRBJ2-5, with 15 bases aligning to TRBD2. The V gene end was trimmed by 0 bases and the J gene end by 5 bases; junction bases not matched to a gene: 13. Looked up from germline, CDR1 is GTSNPN and CDR2 is SVGIG (reference sequence). The length of the CDR3 is 19 residues. The CDR3 sequence: CAWSVLVRTSGGAGETQYF. DNA for the CDR3: TGTGCCTGGAGTGTACTGGTTAGGACTAGCGGGGGGGCCGGGGAGACCCAGTACTTC. Filled out from reference TRBV30 and TRBJ2-5, the complete variable domain reads SQTIHQWPATLVQPVGSPLSLECTVEGTSNPNLYWYRQAAGRGLQLLFYSVGIGQISSEVPQNLSASRPQDRQFILSSKKLLLSDSGFYLCAWSVLVRTSGGAGETQYFGPGTRLLVL.

Comments on this clonotype: Germline and junction disagree at one end, which may indicate a read error. The chain couples TRBV28 to TRBJ1-1, with no clear D. From germline, CDR1 is MDHEN and CDR2 SYDVKM. This CDR3 contains 14 residues. Written as DNA, the CDR3 is TGTGCCAGCAGTTTAGAGGATATGAACACTGAAGCTTCCTTT. Translated: CASSLEDMNTEASF.

This rearrangement joins TRBV11-1 to TRBJ2-1, with 7 bases fitting TRBD1. This CDR3 comprises 21 residues. Germline CDR1 and CDR2: SGHAT and FQDESV (reference sequence). With 4 bases clipped from V and 2 bases from J, the junction kept 23 bases outside the gene matches. The CDR3: CASSSDRESKTSLHPYNEQFF. CDR3 coding DNA: TGTGCCAGCAGCTCCGACAGGGAGTCCAAGACAAGCCTACACCCCTACAATGAGCAGTTCTTC.

The chain combines TRBV2 with TRBJ1-4; a weak D match, TRBD1 (5 bases). Germline V gene lookup returns CDR1 SNHLY and CDR2 FYNNEI. Trimming cost V 7 bases and J 0 bases, with 12 bases left between them. The CDR3 has 15 amino acids. CDR3 protein: CASIGGDATNEKLFF. CDR3 sequence (DNA): TGTGCCAGCATAGGAGGGGATGCAACTAATGAAAAACTGTTTTTT.

The rearrangement links TRBV7-3 to TRBJ2-7, with TRBD1 matching 8 bases. CDR3 size: 14 residues. Trimming at V came to 5 bases and at J to 6 bases, leaving 9 bases not matched to a gene. The germline V gene has CDR1 SGHTA and CDR2 FQGTGA. The CDR3 DNA follows: TGTGCCAGCAGCACCACCGGGACAGGTGGCGAGCAGTACTTC. It translates to CASSTTGTGGEQYF.